This TCR beta chain was observed in a study of T cell responses to AZD1222 COVID-19 vaccine. Between the trimmed V and J ends, which lost 2 bases and 3 bases, there was a span of 13 bases. Germline-derived CDR1 and CDR2 are GTSNPN and SVGIG (reference sequence). There are 14 residues in the CDR3. The data were produced by immunoSEQ multiplex PCR, yet TCRdb's version contains in-frame clones alone and is incomplete. Of 110,000 to 150,000 clones in the sample, about 90% were seen once. Specimen: peripheral blood, collected on day 0 of AZD1222 vaccination. The source is an adult in good health. The chain is built from TRBV30 and TRBJ2-5; D may be TRBD2 (6 bases). CDR3 coding DNA: TGTGCCTGGAGTTCCCTTGGGGGGAAAGAGACCCAGTACTTC. Translating it yields CAWSSLGGKETQYF.